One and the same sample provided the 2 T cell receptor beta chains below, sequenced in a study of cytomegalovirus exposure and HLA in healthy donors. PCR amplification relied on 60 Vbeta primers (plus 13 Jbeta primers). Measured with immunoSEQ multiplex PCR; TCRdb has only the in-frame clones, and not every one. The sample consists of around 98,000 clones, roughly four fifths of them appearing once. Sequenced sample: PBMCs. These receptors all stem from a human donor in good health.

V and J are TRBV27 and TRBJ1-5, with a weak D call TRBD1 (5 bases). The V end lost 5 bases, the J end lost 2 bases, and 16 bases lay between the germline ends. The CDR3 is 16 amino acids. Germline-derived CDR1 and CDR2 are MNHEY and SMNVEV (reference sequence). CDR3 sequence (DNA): TGTGCCAGCAGTCCCCAGGCAGGGAAGGGCAATCAGCCCCAGCATTTT. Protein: CASSPQAGKGNQPQHF.

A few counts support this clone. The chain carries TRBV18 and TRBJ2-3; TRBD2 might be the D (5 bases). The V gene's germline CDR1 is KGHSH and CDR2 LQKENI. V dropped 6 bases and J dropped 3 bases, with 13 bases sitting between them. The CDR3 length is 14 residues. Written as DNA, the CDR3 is TGTGCCAGCTCCTATACGGGGTTGACAGATACGCAGTATTTT. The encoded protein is CASSYTGLTDTQYF.